This paragraph reports one TCR delta chain. This sample was included in a study of gamma delta lymphoproliferative disorders and STAT genes. Looked up from germline, CDR1 is TVYSNPD and CDR2 is GDNSRS (reference sequence). Trimming cost V 3 bases and J 0 bases, with 2 bases left between them. The CDR3 is made up of 10 amino acids. PBMCs from patients and controls supplied the genomic DNA for sequencing. TCRdb reran clone calling via CATT on the multiplex PCR reads. This sample has 1,500 to 2,000 delta-chain clones, with less than 2% found just once. The chain recombines TRDV3 with TRDJ1; D unclear. This TCR was recovered from a human donor in good health. Sequencing was done on a sample of blood. The CDR3 nucleotides read TGTGCCTTCGACACCGATAAACTCATCTTT. It specifies CAFDTDKLIF.